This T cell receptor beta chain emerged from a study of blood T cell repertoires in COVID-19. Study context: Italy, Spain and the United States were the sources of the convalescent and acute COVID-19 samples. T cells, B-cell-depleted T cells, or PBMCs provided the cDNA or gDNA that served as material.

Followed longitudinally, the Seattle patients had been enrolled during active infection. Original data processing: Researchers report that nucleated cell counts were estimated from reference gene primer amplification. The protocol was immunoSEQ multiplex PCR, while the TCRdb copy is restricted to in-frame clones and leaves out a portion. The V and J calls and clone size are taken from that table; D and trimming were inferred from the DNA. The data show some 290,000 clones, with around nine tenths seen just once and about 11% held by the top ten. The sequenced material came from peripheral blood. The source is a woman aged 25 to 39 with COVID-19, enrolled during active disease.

This CDR3 reads CATSSGTGGFQPQHF. Here the CDR3 DNA reads TGTGCCACCAGCAGCGGAACAGGGGGCTTTCAGCCCCAGCATTTT. This chain links TRBV15 with TRBJ1-5; 9 bases agree with TRBD1. The CDR3 is 15 residues long. The junction had 6 bases not matched to a gene; V was cut back by 3 bases and J by 6 bases. Germline V gene data show CDR1 as LNHNV and CDR2 as YYDKDF (reference sequence).